This T cell receptor beta chain stems from a study of T cells in Graves' hyperthyroidism and ophthalmopathy (dated by TCRdb to 2018 to 2020). Regarding the study in general: Peripheral blood was sampled at the time of initial diagnosis, prior to any treatment. Prospective prediction of ophthalmopathy was tested in an independent validation cohort of 18 to 20 hyperthyroidism patients and some 17 patients who later progressed to ophthalmopathy. According to the paper, TCR Vbeta CDR3 sequencing was carried out on some 140 peripheral blood samples, which came from under 50 ophthalmopathy, 75 to 80 hyperthyroidism and some 17 progressor patients. To identify TCR V-J signatures that set the groups apart, the researchers used a discovery cohort of more than 95 patients, made up of around 40 with Graves' ophthalmopathy and about 55 with stable Graves' hyperthyroidism. For training and testing, the 100 or so patients in the discovery cohort were randomly divided in a 7:3 ratio. Following sampling, methimazole starting at 30 mg daily was given to hyperthyroidism patients, and high-dose intravenous methylprednisolone was given to ophthalmopathy patients. In several Graves' hyperthyroidism patients, the study also compared T-cell repertoires from thyroid tissue with T-cell repertoires from blood. The research as a whole found: No statistical method was used to set the sample size in advance, and investigators knew the group allocation. A 13 V-J signature model separated ophthalmopathy from stable hyperthyroidism, with approximately 87% sensitivity and roughly 84% specificity in cross-validation and 80%/75% in testing. During validation, the model predicted progression to ophthalmopathy a median of around six months ahead of onset, with roughly 65% sensitivity and around 72% specificity. Most expanded thyroid clonotypes (frequency above 0.001) were also found in blood, which suggests that blood repertoires may mirror thyroid immune responses.

Amplification of TCR beta CDR3 regions was carried out from RNA transcripts. A first-round RT-PCR of the TCR CDR3 used the HTBI primer set with the Qiagen OneStep RT-PCR kit. Libraries were constructed in a second round of multiplex PCR, after which size selection and purification were performed. Libraries were sequenced paired-end with 100 bp reads on an Illumina HiSeq2000. For the original study's pipeline: Raw data were processed with SOAPnuke, discarding reads with adapters, uncalled bases, mean Phred below 15, or no exact constant-primer or identifier match. High-quality paired reads were merged with COPE v1.2.5, and unique nucleotide sequences were defined as clonotypes. MiTCR v1.1 was used to align the clonotypes against IMGT TRBV, TRBD and TRBJ reference segments. The analysis included only V-J combinations with a frequency above 0.0001, which together covered over 98% of the repertoires. The TCS score was defined as the ratio of F50 (clonal expansion) to E x V (chaos), calculated using BLOSUM62-based TCRdist between CDR3 peptides within each V-J. Welch's t-statistics and random forest reduced just over 500 V-J features to 13, which were used in a naive Bayes classifier (R e1071). In-frame beta chains were kept once TCRdb had trimmed the public reads at Q25 with fastp and called clones with MiXCR. CDR3 protein sequences are deduplicated, and each keeps its most common genes and DNA. TCRdb assigned the V and J calls; the authors' analysis was not used. The sample table lists roughly 250,000 distinct CDR3 sequences, 20% to 25% of them with a count of one. About 60% of the sample is held by the ten biggest clonotypes.

This clonotype has only a few counts. What antigen it recognizes has not been identified. No quality values exist for individual bases; no much larger clone is one base distant. Ophthalmopathy patients had moderately to severely active disease, with a Clinical Activity Score of 3 or more, a NOSPECS grade of 4 or more, and a disease duration of less than 3 months. Patients with uncontrolled infections, other autoimmune diseases, pregnancy or lactation were excluded. Clinical symptoms, serum thyroxine and TRAb, thyroid ultrasound, and orbital computed tomography formed the basis for the diagnoses. Ficoll-Paque density gradient centrifugation was used to isolate PBMCs from about 10 ml of fresh peripheral blood. Trizol reagent was used to extract total RNA, and RNA quality was then checked on an Agilent 2100 Bioanalyzer. From its cysteine to its phenylalanine, the CDR3 spans 15 amino acids. The entry retains the CDR3 DNA only, 45 bases that are in frame from base 1. CDR1 LGHDT and CDR2 YNNKEL are derived from the germline V gene (reference sequence). The trim is 8 bases for V and 6 bases for J, with a gap of 20 bases between the germline ends.

Sequencing was performed on blood. The clonotype was recovered from a man under 40 with Graves' ophthalmopathy. This chain joins TRBV3-1 to TRBJ2-1; the D call is possibly TRBD1 or TRBD2, each sharing 5 bases. The CDR3 amino acid sequence is: CASSIDGPRGNEQFF. The bases are TGTGCCAGCTCCATCGACGGCCCGAGGGGCAATGAGCAGTTCTTC.